This TCR beta chain appears in the sequencing data of a study of preoperative IRX-2 immunotherapy in early breast cancer. Assay: immunoSEQ multiplex PCR; the TCRdb copy retains only in-frame clones and omits some. The sample contains tens of thousands of clones, about four fifths of which appear only once. The V gene's germline CDR1 is MNHGY and CDR2 SAAAGT. The V end was cut by 0 bases, the J end by 6 bases, with 12 bases between. This CDR3 contains 14 residues. Documented treatment: preoperative locoregional IRX-2 cytokine immunotherapy. The chain joins TRBV6-8 to TRBJ2-7; D is possibly TRBD2 (5 bases). The sample here was lymph node tissue, taken before IRX-2 immunotherapy. The clonotype comes from a human donor with breast cancer. In DNA form, the CDR3 reads TGTGCCAGCAGTTACTCGACCCTCGCGGGCGAGCAGTACTTC. It encodes CASSYSTLAGEQYF.